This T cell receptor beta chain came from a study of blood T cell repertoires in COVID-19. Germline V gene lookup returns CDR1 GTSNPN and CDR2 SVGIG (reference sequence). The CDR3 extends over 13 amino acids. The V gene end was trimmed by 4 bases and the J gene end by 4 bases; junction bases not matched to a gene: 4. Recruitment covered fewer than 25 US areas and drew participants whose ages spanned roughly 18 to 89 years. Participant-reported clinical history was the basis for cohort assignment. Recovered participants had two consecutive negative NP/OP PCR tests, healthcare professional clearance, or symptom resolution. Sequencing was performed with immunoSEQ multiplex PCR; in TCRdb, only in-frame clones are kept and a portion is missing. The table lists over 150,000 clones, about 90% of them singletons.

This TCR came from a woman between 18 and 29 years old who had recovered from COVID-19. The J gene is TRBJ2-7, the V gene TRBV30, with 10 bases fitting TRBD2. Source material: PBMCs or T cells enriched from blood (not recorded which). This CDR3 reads CAWKTSGTYEQYF. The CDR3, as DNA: TGTGCCTGGAAAACTAGCGGGACGTACGAGCAGTACTTC.